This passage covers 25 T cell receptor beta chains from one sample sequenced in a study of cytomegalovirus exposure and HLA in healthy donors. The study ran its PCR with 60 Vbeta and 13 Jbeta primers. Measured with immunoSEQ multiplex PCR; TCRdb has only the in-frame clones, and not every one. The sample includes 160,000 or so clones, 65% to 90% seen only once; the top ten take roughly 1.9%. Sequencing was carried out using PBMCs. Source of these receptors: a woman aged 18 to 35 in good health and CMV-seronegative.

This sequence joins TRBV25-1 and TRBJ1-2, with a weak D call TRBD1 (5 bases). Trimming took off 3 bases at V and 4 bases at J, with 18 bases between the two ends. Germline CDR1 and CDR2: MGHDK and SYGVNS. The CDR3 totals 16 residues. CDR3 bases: TGTGCCAGCAGTGATGGGGCTTCTCTTCCGGGCTATGGCTACACCTTC. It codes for CASSDGASLPGYGYTF.

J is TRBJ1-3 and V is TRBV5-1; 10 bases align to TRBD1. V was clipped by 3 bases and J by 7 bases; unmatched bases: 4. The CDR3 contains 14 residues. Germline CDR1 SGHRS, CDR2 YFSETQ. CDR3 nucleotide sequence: TGCGCCAGCAGCTCTCCGGGACAGGGGAACACCATATATTTT. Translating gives CASSSPGQGNTIYF. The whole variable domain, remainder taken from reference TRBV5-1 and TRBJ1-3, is KAGVTQTPRYLIKTRGQQVTLSCSPISGHRSVSWYQQTPGQGLQFLFEYFSETQRNKGNFPGRFSGRQFSNSRSEMNVSTLELGDSALYLCASSSPGQGNTIYFGEGSWLTVV.

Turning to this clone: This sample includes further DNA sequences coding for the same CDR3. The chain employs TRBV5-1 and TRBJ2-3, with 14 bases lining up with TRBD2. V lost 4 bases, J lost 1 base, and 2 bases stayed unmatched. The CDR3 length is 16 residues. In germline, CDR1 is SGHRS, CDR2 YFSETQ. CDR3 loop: CASSPGLAGGTDTQYF. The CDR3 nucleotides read TGCGCCAGCAGCCCGGGACTAGCGGGGGGCACAGATACGCAGTATTTT.

CDR3 residues: CAWRTAGATDEQFF. The CDR3 DNA reads TGTGCCTGGAGAACAGCGGGGGCCACCGATGAGCAGTTCTTC. The chain recombines TRBV30 with TRBJ2-1; 8 nucleotides agree with TRBD2. Germline CDR1 GTSNPN, CDR2 SVGIG (reference sequence). CDR3 size: 14 residues. Trimming took 3 bases from V and 8 from J; bases not matched to a gene: 9.

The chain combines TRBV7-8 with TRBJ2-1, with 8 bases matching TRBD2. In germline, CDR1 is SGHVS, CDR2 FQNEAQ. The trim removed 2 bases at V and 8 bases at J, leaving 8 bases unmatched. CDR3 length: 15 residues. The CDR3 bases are TGTGCCAGCAGCTTACCTGGACTAGCCTCCCATGAGCAGTTCTTC. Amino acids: CASSLPGLASHEQFF.

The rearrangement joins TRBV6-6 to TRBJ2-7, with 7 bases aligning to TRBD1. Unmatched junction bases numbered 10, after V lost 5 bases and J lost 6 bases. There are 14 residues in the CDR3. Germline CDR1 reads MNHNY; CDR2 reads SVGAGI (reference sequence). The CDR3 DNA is TGTGCCAGCAGTGCCCAAGATCGACAGGGCGAGCAGTACTTC. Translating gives CASSAQDRQGEQYF.

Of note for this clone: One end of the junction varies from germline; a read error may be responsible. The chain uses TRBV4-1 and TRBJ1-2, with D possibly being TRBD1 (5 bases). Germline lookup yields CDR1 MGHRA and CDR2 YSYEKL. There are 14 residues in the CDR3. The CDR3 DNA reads TGCGCCAGCAGCCAGCCACAGGAAAACTATGGCTACCCCTTC. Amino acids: CASSQPQENYGYPF.

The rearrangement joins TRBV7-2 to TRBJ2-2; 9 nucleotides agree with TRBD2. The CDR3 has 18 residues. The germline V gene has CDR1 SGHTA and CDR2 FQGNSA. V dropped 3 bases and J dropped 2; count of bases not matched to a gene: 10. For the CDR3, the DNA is TGTGCCAGCAGCTTGATAATAGCGGGGGCTCCCAACACCGGGGAGCTGTTTTTT. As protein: CASSLIIAGAPNTGELFF.

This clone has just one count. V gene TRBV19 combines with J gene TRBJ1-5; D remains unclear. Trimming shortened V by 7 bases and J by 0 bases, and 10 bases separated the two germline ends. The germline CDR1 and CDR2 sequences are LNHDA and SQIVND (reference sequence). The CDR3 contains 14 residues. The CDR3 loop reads CASKLGSSNQPQHF. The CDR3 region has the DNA TGTGCCAGTAAGTTGGGCAGTAGCAATCAGCCCCAGCATTTT.

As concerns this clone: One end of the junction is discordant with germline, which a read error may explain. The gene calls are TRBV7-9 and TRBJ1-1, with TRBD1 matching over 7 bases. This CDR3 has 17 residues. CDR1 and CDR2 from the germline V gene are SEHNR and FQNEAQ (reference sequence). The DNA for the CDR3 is TGTTCCAGCAGCTCCGTACGGGGGACAGAACAGAACACTGAAGCTTTCTTT. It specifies CSSSSVRGTEQNTEAFF.

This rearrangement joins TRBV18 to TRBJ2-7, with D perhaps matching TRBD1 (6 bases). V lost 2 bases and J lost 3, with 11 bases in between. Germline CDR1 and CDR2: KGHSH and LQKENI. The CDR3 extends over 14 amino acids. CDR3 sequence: CASSPMDRDYEQYF. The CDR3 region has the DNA TGTGCCAGCTCACCAATGGACAGAGACTACGAGCAGTACTTC.

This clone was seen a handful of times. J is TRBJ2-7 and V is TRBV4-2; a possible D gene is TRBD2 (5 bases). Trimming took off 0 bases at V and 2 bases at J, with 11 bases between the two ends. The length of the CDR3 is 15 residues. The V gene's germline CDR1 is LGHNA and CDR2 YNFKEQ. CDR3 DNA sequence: TGTGCCAGCAGCCAAGAACTAGAGAGCGCCTACGAGCAGTACTTC. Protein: CASSQELESAYEQYF.

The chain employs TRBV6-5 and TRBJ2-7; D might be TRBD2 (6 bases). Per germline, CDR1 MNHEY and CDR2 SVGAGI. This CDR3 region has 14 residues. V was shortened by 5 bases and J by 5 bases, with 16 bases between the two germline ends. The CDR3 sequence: CASSEIGGSDEQYF. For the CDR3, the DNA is TGTGCCAGCAGTGAAATTGGGGGGTCCGACGAGCAGTACTTC.

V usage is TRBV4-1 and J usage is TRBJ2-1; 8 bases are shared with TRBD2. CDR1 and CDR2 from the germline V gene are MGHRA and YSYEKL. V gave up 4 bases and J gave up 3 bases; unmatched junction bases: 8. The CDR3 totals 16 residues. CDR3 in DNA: TGCGCCAGCAGCCCCGAGCGGGGGAGCTTCTACAATGAGCAGTTCTTC. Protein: CASSPERGSFYNEQFF.

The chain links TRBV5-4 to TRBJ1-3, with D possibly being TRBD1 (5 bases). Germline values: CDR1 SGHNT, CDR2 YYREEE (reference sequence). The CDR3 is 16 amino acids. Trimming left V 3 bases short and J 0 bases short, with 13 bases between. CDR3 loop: CASSWNPGSSGNTIYF. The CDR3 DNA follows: TGTGCCAGCAGCTGGAACCCAGGGTCCTCTGGAAACACCATATATTTT.

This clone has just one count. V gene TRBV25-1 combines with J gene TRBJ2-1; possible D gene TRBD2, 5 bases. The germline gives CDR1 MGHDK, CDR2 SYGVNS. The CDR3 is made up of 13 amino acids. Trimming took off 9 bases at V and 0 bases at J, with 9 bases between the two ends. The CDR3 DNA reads TGTGCCAGTAGCGAGACCTCCTACAATGAGCAGTTCTTC. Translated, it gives CASSETSYNEQFF.

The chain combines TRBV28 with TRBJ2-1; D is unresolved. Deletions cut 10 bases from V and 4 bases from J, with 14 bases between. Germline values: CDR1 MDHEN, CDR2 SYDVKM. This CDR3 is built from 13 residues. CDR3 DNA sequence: TGTGCCATCCGGAGCCCCCCTTACAATGAGCAGTTCTTC. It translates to CAIRSPPYNEQFF.

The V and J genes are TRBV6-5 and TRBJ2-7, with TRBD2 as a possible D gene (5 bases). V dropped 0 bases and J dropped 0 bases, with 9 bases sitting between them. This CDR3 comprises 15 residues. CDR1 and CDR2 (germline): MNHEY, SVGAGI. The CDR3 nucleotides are TGTGCCAGCAGTTACTCTAGCGCGTACTCCTACGAGCAGTACTTC. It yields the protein CASSYSSAYSYEQYF.

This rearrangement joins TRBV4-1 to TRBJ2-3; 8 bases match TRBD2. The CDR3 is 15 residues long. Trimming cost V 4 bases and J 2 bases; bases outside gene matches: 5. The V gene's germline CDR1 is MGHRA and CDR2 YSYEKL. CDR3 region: CASSLVAGTTDTQYF. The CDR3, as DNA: TGCGCCAGCAGCCTAGTAGCGGGAACCACAGATACGCAGTATTTT.

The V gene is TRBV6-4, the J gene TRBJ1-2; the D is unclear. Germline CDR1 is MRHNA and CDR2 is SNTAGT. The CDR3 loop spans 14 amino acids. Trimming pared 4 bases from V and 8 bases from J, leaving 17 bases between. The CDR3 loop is CASSVYGVGHGYTF. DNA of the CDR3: TGTGCCAGCAGTGTCTACGGGGTCGGGCACGGCTACACCTTC.

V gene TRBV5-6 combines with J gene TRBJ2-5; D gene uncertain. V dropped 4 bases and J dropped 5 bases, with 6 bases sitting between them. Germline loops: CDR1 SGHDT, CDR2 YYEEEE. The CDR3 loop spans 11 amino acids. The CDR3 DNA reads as TGTGCCAGCAGCCATTTGGAGACCCAGTACTTC. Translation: CASSHLETQYF.

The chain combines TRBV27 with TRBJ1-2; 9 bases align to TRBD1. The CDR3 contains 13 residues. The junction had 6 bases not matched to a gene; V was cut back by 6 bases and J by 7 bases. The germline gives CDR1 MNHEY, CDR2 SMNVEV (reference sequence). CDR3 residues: CASSLDRGVGYTF. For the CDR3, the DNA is TGTGCCAGCAGCCTTGACAGGGGGGTTGGCTACACCTTC.

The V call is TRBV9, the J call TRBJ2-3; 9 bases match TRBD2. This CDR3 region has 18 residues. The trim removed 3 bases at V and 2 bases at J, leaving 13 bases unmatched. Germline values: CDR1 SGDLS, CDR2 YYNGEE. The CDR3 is CASSGSSGDTPPTDTQYF. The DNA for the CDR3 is TGTGCCAGCAGCGGTTCTAGCGGGGACACTCCCCCCACAGATACGCAGTATTTT.

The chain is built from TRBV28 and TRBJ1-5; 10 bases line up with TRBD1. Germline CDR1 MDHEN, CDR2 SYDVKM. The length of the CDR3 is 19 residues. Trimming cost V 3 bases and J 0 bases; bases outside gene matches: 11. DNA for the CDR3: TGTGCCAGCAGTTTCTGGACAGGGGGTATAGTCGGTAGCAATCAGCCCCAGCATTTT. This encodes CASSFWTGGIVGSNQPQHF.

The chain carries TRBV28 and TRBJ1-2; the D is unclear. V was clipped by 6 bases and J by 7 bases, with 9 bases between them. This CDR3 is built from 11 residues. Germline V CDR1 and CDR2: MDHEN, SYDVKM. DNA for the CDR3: TGTGCCAGCAGGGGAGAGAGTGGCTACACCTTC. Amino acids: CASRGESGYTF.